This T cell receptor beta chain stems from a study of blood T cell repertoires in COVID-19 (dated by TCRdb to 2019 to 2021). About the investigation overall: The collaborator samples originated in the United States, Italy and Spain and spanned the acute and convalescent phases of COVID-19. The repertoires were released in a freely available public database meant as a resource for research on the immune response to SARS-CoV-2. Subjects who had been exposed to COVID-19, were actively infected with it, or had recovered from it provided the deeply sampled blood TCRbeta repertoires that made up the dataset. Sample metadata almost always included a de-identified subject ID, COVID-19 status, age in years and sex. The samples were drawn from two sources: the first 160 participants of the ongoing ImmuneRACE study, and 1,200 or so subjects contributed by 6 global collaborators. The material from the prospective study consisted of cDNA or gDNA derived from T cells, B-cell-depleted T cells, or PBMCs. Where available, HLA class I and class II types were obtained from metadata supplied by the sample provider rather than from assay-based typing. General study outcomes and caveats: The quantity of clinical and demographic metadata differed by source and by participant and was supplied without curation.

As concerns this clone: This clone's antigen is unknown. No qualities accompany the bases; no much larger clone lies one base away.

TCRbeta CDR3 regions were amplified from genomic DNA using the immunoSEQ Assay, a bias-controlled multiplex PCR. The original pipeline was this. Nucleated cell counts per sample were estimated from amplification of reference gene primers within the assay. Sequence reads were collapsed and filtered to measure the absolute abundance of every unique TCRbeta CDR3 rearrangement. Productive Simpson clonality was computed per sample as the square root of Simpson's diversity index over productive rearrangements. TCRdb provides this immuneACCESS table in a form limited to in-frame rearrangements. Some clones are lacking; in checked studies, under half of them reflect an unresolved V gene, and why the rest are absent is not known. Clone size and V and J calls were adopted from that table, with D and trimming inferred from the DNA. The sample table holds 150,000 or so clones, of which around three quarters were seen once. The ten largest clones capture 1.5% to 2% of the sample.

The collaborating institutions used their own protocols to collect whole blood in K2EDTA tubes. For TCRbeta analysis, collaborator samples were shipped as frozen whole blood, as isolated PBMCs, or as DNA extracted from either sample type. The sequence was obtained from a man older than 75 with acute or convalescent COVID-19. Input material: peripheral blood.

The CDR3 corresponds to CASRKIAGPSYNEQFF. The DNA sequence is as follows: TGTGCCAGTAGGAAAATAGCGGGCCCCTCCTACAATGAGCAGTTCTTC. The chain is assembled from TRBV19 and TRBJ2-1; the junction holds 7 bases that match TRBD2. There are 16 amino acids in the CDR3, from cysteine to phenylalanine inclusive. Just CDR3 DNA is preserved here, 48 bases in frame from base 1. The CDR1 and CDR2 encoded by the germline V gene (reference sequence) are LNHDA and SQIVND. Relative to germline, V is missing 6 bases and J is missing 0 bases, with 8 bases of the junction outside any gene match.